At least ten counts were recorded for the clone carrying this TCR beta chain. An end of the junction does not agree with germline; a read error may underlie this. This sample was taken from a study of molecular identifiers for immune sequencing clone quantification. Overall study: Replicates split RNA from around 20,000 or 100,000 naive CD8 cells five ways, and the researchers sequenced four portions.

TCRdb reprocessed the PCR reads with MiXCR, giving one entry per CDR3 protein. The table includes under 65,000 distinct CDR3 sequences, around 25% detected once. The CDR3 contains 16 residues. V usage is TRBV12-3 or TRBV12-4 and J usage is TRBJ1-2, with 8 positions matching TRBD1. The sequencing sample was made of naive CD8+ T cells from blood, with Jurkat cell RNA spiked in. Noted subset: FACS-sorted CD8+CD4-CCR7+CD45RA+ naive T cells. The sequence was obtained from a human donor in good health. Some libraries in this study had Jurkat cell RNA spiked in. The CDR3 is CASSLLRTGYLMATFF. The CDR3 bases are TGTGCCAGCAGTCTCTTACGGACAGGGTATTTAATGGCTACATTTTTC.